This T cell receptor beta chain comes out of a study of blood T cells in healthy people across ages. Using a J-beta primer mix together with a sample-barcoded 5' primer, a second PCR was run for roughly 7 to 12 cycles. Unique molecular identifiers of 12 random nucleotides labeled each cDNA. TCRdb re-called the 5' RACE reads through MiXCR, storing one row per CDR3 protein. This sample has under 950,000 distinct CDR3 sequences, with 22% found just once. The individuals who served as donors were healthy Caucasians living in Russia, aged roughly 6 to 90. In regard to this clonotype: Its specificity is unknown.

Study-level points and caveats: A greater number of naive CD4+ cells and higher diversity distinguished long-lived donors from aged donors.

Sequencing was done on a sample of blood. This clonotype was sampled from a man in his 70s in good health.

The CDR3 loop is CASRSGLEKETQYF. DNA of the CDR3: TGTGCCAGCAGAAGCGGGTTAGAAAAAGAGACCCAGTACTTC. The rearrangement uses TRBV12-3 or TRBV12-4 and TRBJ2-7, with a possible D match to TRBD2 (6 bases). The DNA end is more similar to TRBJ2-5, so the J call may be wrong. CDR3 size: 14 residues.